A single T cell receptor beta chain is shown here with its context. The germline V gene encodes CDR1 SEHNR and CDR2 FQNEAQ (reference sequence). The CDR3 consists of 16 residues. The J segment lost 4 bases and the V segment lost 1 base, leaving 7 bases of the junction unmatched. As originally analysed: Researchers report that nucleated cell counts were estimated from reference gene primer amplification. Generated by immunoSEQ multiplex PCR, the TCRdb table keeps only in-frame clones and is missing some. The DNA gave D and trimming, while V, J and clone size come from that table. The sample has 150,000 or so clones; over 70% are singletons. This study enrolled people aged about 18 to 90 from 20 to 25 US geographic areas. Clinical history as reported by participants underpinned cohort assignment. The entry originates in a study of blood T cell repertoires in COVID-19. Study in general: The United States, Italy and Spain were the sources of the acute and convalescent COVID-19 samples.

This chain links TRBV7-9 with TRBJ2-3, with 8 nucleotides matching TRBD1. The source is a woman aged 40 to 49 with acute COVID-19. Source material: PBMCs or T cells enriched from blood (not recorded which). CDR3 region: CASSLGGTGIPDTQYF. CDR3 bases: TGTGCCAGCAGCTTAGGAGGGACAGGAATACCAGATACGCAGTATTTT.